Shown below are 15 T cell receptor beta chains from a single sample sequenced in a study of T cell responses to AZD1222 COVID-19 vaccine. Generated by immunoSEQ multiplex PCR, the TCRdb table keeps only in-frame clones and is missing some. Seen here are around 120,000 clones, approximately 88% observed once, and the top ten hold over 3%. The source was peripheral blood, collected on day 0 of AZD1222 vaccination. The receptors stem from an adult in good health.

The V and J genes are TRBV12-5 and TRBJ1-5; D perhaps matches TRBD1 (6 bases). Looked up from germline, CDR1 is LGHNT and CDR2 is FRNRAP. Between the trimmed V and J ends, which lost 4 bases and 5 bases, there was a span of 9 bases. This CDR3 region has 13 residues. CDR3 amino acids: CASGYSGDQPQHF. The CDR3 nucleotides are TGTGCTAGTGGTTACTCAGGGGATCAGCCCCAGCATTTT.

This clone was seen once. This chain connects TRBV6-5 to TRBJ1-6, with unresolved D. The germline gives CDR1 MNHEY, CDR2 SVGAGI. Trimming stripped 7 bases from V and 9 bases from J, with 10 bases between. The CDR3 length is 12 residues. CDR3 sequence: CASTPGGSPLHF. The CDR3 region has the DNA TGTGCCAGCACCCCCGGAGGTTCACCCCTCCACTTT.

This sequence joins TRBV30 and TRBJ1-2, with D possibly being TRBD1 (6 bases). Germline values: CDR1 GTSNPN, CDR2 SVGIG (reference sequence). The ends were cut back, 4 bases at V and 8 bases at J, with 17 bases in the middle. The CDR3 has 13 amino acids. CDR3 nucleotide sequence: TGTGCCTGGACTGGCAGGGGAAGGAAGGGCTACACCTTC. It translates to CAWTGRGRKGYTF.

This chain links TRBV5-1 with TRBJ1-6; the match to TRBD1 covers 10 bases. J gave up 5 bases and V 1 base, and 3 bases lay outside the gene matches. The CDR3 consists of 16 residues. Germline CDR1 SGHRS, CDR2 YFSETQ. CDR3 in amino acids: CASSLPDRGNNSPLHF. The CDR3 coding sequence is TGCGCCAGCAGCTTGCCGGACAGGGGGAATAATTCACCCCTCCACTTT.

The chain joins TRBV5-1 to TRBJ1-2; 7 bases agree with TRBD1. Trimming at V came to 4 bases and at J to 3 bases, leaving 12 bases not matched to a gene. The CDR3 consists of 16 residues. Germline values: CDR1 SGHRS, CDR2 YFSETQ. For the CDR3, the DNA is TGCGCCAGCAGCCAAACACAGGGGCGGATAGACTATGGCTACACCTTC. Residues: CASSQTQGRIDYGYTF.

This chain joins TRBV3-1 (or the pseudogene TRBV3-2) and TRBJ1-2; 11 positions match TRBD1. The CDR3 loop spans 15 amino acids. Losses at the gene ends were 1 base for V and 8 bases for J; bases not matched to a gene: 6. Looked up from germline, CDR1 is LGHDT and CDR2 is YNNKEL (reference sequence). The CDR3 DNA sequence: TGTGCCAGCAGCCAAGCCGGACAGGGGGCGAACGGCTACACCTTC. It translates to CASSQAGQGANGYTF.

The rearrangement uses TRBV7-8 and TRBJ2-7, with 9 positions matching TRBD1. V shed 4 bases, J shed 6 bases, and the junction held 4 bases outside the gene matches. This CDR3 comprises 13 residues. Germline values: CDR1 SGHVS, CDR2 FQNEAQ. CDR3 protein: CASSWDRDAEQYF. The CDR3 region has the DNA TGTGCCAGCAGCTGGGACAGGGACGCCGAGCAGTACTTC.

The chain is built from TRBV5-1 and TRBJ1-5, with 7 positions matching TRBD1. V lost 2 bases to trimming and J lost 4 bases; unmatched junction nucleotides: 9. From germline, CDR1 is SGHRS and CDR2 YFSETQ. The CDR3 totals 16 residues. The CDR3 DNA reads TGCGCCAGCAGCTTAGGGTCAGGGGGTATTAATCAGCCCCAGCATTTT. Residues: CASSLGSGGINQPQHF. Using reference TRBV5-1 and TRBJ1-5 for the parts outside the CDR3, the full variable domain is KAGVTQTPRYLIKTRGQQVTLSCSPISGHRSVSWYQQTPGQGLQFLFEYFSETQRNKGNFPGRFSGRQFSNSRSEMNVSTLELGDSALYLCASSLGSGGINQPQHFGDGTRLSIL.

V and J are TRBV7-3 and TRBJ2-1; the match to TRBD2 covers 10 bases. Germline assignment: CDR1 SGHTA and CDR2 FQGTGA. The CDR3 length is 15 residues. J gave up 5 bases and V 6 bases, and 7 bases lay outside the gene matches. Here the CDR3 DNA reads TGTGCCAGCAGTCTACGACTAGCGGGTAACAATGAGCAGTTCTTC. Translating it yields CASSLRLAGNNEQFF.

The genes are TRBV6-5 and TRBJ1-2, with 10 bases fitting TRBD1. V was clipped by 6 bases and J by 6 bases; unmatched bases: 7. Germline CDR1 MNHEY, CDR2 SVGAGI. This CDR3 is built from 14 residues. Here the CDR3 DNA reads TGTGCCAGCAGAGGACAGGGGGGGAAGAATGGCTACACCTTC. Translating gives CASRGQGGKNGYTF.

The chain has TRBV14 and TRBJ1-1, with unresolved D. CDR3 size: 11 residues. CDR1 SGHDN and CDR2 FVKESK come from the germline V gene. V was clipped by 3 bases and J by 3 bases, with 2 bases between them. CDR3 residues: CASSQHTEAFF. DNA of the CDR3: TGTGCCAGCAGCCAGCACACTGAAGCTTTCTTT.

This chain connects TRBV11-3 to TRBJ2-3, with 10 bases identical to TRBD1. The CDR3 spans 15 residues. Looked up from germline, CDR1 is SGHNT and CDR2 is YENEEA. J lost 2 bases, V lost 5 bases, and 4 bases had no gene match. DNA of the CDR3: TGTGCCAGCAGCCTGGGACAGGGGTACACAGATACGCAGTATTTT. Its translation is CASSLGQGYTDTQYF.

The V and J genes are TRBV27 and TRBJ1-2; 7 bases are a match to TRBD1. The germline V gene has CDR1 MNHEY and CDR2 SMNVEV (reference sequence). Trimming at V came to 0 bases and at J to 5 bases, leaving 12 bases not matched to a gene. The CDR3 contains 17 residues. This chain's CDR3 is CASSLSQPQGLEYGYTF. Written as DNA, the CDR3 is TGTGCCAGCAGTTTATCCCAGCCACAGGGGTTAGAATATGGCTACACCTTC.

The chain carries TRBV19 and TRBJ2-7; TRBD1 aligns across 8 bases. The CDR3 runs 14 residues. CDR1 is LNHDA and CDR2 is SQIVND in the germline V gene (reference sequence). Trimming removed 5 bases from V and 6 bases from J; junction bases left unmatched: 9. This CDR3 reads CASSQDRVVGEQYF. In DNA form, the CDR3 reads TGTGCCAGTAGTCAGGACAGGGTTGTGGGCGAGCAGTACTTC.

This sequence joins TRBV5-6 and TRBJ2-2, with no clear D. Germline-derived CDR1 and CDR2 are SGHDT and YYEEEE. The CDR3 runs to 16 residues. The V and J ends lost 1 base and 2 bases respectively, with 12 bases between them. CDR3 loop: CASSLIAATNTGELFF. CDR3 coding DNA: TGTGCCAGCAGCTTGATAGCAGCTACTAACACCGGGGAGCTGTTTTTT.